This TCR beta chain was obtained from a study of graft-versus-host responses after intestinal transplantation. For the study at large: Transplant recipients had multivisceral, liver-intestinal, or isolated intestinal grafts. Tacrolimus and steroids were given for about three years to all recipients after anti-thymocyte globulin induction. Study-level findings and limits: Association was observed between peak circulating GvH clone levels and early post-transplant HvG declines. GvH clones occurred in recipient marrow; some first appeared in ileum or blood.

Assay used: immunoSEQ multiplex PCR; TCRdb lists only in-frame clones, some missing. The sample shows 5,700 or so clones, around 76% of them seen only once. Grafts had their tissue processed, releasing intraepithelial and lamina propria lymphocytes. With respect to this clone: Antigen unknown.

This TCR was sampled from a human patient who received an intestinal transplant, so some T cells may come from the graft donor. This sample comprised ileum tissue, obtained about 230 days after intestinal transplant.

The CDR3: CASSFAGGPVNEQFF. CDR3 nucleotides: TGTGCCAGCAGTTTCGCGGGGGGGCCGGTTAATGAGCAGTTCTTC. The chain recombines TRBV6-5 with TRBJ2-1; 9 nucleotides agree with TRBD2. The CDR3 has 15 amino acids. Germline CDR1 and CDR2: MNHEY and SVGAGI. The trim removed 4 bases at V and 7 bases at J, leaving 8 bases unmatched.